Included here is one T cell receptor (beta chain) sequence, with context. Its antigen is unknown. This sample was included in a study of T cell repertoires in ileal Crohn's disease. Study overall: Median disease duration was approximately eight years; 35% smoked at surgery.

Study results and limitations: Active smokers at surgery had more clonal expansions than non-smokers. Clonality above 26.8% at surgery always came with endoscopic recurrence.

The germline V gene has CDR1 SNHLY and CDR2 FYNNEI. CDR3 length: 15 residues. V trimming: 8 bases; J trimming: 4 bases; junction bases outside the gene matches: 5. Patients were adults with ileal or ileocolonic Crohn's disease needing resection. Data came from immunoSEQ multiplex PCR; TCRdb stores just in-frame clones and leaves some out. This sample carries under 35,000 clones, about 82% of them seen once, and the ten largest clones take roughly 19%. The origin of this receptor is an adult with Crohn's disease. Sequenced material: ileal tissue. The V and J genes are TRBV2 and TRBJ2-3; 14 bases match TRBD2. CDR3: CASRPTSGGADTQYF. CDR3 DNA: TGTGCCAGCCGCCCGACTAGCGGGGGGGCAGATACGCAGTATTTT.